Shown below are 20 T cell receptor beta chains from a single sample sequenced in a study of tumor-infiltrating lymphocytes in primary liver carcinoma. Using a constant-region primer together with ProtoScript II reverse transcriptase, TCR beta cDNA was made from about 490 ng of total RNA. Construction of TCR beta libraries relied on three successive nested multiplex PCR rounds employing slightly modified ARM-PCR. TRBV1-TRBV30 forward and Cbeta reverse primers drove the first two roughly 10-cycle rounds. MiXCR, applied by TCRdb to the multiplex PCR reads, yields one record per CDR3 protein. The sample lists around 70,000 distinct CDR3 sequences; about 70% were seen once. Both RNA and DNA were isolated together from about 19-30 mg of bulk tissue that had not been sorted. Sequencing input: liver tumor tissue from sampling region 4. Subset defined: tumor region T4, right-lateral pole. The source is a middle-aged man with primary liver carcinoma and hepatitis B virus infection.

About this clonotype: The conserved phenylalanine or tryptophan is not found at the CDR3 terminus, so this likely reflects a read error. CDR3 residues: CIVEGNNEQFL. CDR3 nucleotides: TGCATCGTTGAAGGGAACAATGAGCAGTTCCTC. The chain links TRBV29-1 to TRBJ2-1; D is unresolved. The germline V gene has CDR1 SQVTM and CDR2 ANQGSEA. This CDR3 region has 11 residues.

On this clonotype itself: At one boundary the junction diverges from the germline segment, which might be a read error. V usage is TRBV5-6 and J usage is TRBJ2-3; 9 nucleotides match TRBD2. Germline-derived CDR1 and CDR2 are SGHDT and YYEEEE. The CDR3 extends over 17 amino acids. The DNA for the CDR3 is TGTGCCGGCAGCTCGAGGGGACTAGCAGGTATCACAGATACGCAATATTTT. It yields the protein CAGSSRGLAGITDTQYF.

Of note for this clonotype: One junction end does not reproduce the germline sequence, and a read error may be involved. The chain has TRBV4-1 and TRBJ1-2; D not certain. Germline CDR1 and CDR2: MGHRA and YSYEKL. This CDR3 contains 15 residues. As DNA, the CDR3 is TGCGCCAGCAGCCAAGAAGCCAGAACAAACTATGGCTACACGTTC. This translates into CASSQEARTNYGYTF.

This clonotype has ten or more counts. This sequence joins TRBV10-3 and TRBJ2-1, with 7 bases lining up with TRBD2. With 10 bases clipped from V and 5 bases from J, the junction kept 8 bases outside the gene matches. Germline lookup yields CDR1 ENHRY and CDR2 SYGVKD. The CDR3 has 13 amino acids. The CDR3 nucleotides read TGTGCCACCCAGGCGGGAGCGGACAATGAGCAGTTCTTC. Its translation is CATQAGADNEQFF.

The chain carries TRBV3-1 and TRBJ2-1, with 8 bases identical to TRBD1. Germline V CDR1 and CDR2: LGHDT, YNNKEL (reference sequence). V lost 0 bases and J lost 10; bases outside the gene matches: 8. This CDR3 comprises 15 residues. The CDR3 reads CASSQEPGGGHEQFF. The CDR3, as DNA: TGTGCCAGCAGCCAAGAGCCAGGGGGCGGACACGAGCAGTTCTTC.

The chain uses TRBV7-2 and TRBJ2-1; D is perhaps TRBD1 or TRBD2 (6 bases each). The germline CDR1 and CDR2 sequences are SGHTA and FQGNSA. This CDR3 spans 14 amino acids. V was shortened by 4 bases and J by 0 bases, with 7 bases between the two germline ends. CDR3 in amino acids: CASSWGASYNEQFF. CDR3 DNA sequence: TGTGCCAGCAGCTGGGGGGCCTCCTACAATGAGCAGTTCTTC.

This clonotype was seen repeatedly, ten times or more. The V gene is TRBV29-1, the J gene TRBJ2-5; 9 bases fit TRBD2. The germline gives CDR1 SQVTM, CDR2 ANQGSEA. Trimming took 6 bases from V and 4 from J; bases not matched to a gene: 3. The CDR3 covers 12 residues. This CDR3 is CSVRGGGETQYF. As DNA, the CDR3 is TGCAGCGTGCGGGGGGGAGGAGAGACCCAGTACTTC.

This clonotype was found a few times. A much more abundant neighbour one base away suggests this may be a read error. The chain links TRBV12-3 or TRBV12-4 to TRBJ2-1; 9 bases line up with TRBD2. There are 15 residues in the CDR3. V dropped 3 bases and J dropped 2; count of bases not matched to a gene: 2. CDR3 region: CASSLGTSTYNEQFF. CDR3 sequence (DNA): TGTGCCAGCAGTTTGGGGACTAGCACCTACAATGAGCAGTTCTTC.

This clonotype has at least ten counts. The chain has TRBV4-2 and TRBJ2-2, with 11 bases lining up with TRBD2. Germline CDR1 and CDR2: LGHNA and YNFKEQ. J gave up 3 bases and V 1 base, and 1 base lay outside the gene matches. The CDR3 covers 16 residues. CDR3 loop: CASSQVLAGDTGELFF. The CDR3 DNA follows: TGTGCCAGCAGCCAAGTACTAGCGGGAGACACCGGGGAGCTGTTTTTT.

This clonotype was recorded a few times. V and J are TRBV11-2 and TRBJ2-3; D might be TRBD1 or TRBD2, each matching 5 bases. The V and J ends lost 3 bases and 6 bases respectively, with 19 bases between them. Germline lookup yields CDR1 SGHAT and CDR2 FQNNGV. This CDR3 contains 16 residues. In nucleotides, the CDR3 is TGTGCCAGCAGCTTGGCCTGGGCCGGGGACGCGGATACGCAGTATTTT. Translating it yields CASSLAWAGDADTQYF. Full variable domain (remainder filled in from reference TRBV11-2 and TRBJ2-3): EAGVAQSPRYKIIEKRQSVAFWCNPISGHATLYWYQQILGQGPKLLIQFQNNGVVDDSQLPKDRFSAERLKGVDSTLKIQPAKLEDSAVYLCASSLAWAGDADTQYFGPGTRLTVL.

This clonotype was seen ten or more times. J is TRBJ2-1 and V is TRBV4-1, with no clear D. CDR1 is MGHRA, CDR2 YSYEKL, per germline. V was shortened by 5 bases and J by 0 bases, with 17 bases between the two germline ends. The CDR3 runs 17 residues. The CDR3 reads CASSGLGIGISYNEQFF. CDR3 in DNA: TGCGCCAGCAGCGGCTTAGGCATAGGGATCTCCTACAATGAGCAGTTCTTC.

This clonotype has just one count. The chain uses TRBV20-1 and TRBJ1-2; weak D call: TRBD1 (5 bases). CDR3 length equals 14 residues. Deletions cut 0 bases from V and 7 bases from J, with 15 bases between. CDR1 and CDR2 from the germline V gene are DFQATT and SNEGSKA (reference sequence). CDR3 sequence (DNA): TGCAGTGCTAGAGATCTCGGGTTGAGGGGTGGCTACACCTTC. Translating gives CSARDLGLRGGYTF.

The rearrangement uses TRBV6-5 and TRBJ1-2, with unresolved D. Germline CDR1 and CDR2: MNHEY and SVGAGI. The CDR3 contains 13 residues. CDR3 loop: CISRLAANYGYTF. CDR3 sequence (DNA): TGTATCAGCAGACTAGCGGCTAACTATGGCTACACCTTC.

This clonotype occurred a few times. Because the CDR3 is missing its conserved closing phenylalanine or tryptophan, this is likely a read error. The chain recombines TRBV4-1 with TRBJ1-1; D not resolved. CDR3 length equals 14 residues. CDR1 is MGHRA, CDR2 YSYEKL, per germline. CDR3 amino acids: CASSQLTRAAEAFC. The CDR3 coding sequence is TGCGCTAGCAGCCAACTGACCCGGGCAGCTGAGGCTTTCTGT.

A note on this clonotype: Since the CDR3 does not end with the conserved phenylalanine or tryptophan, this likely comes from a read error. The chain carries TRBV7-9 and TRBJ2-2; the match to TRBD2 covers 7 bases. J was trimmed by 6 bases and V by 5 bases; bases with no gene match: 12. The CDR3 runs to 16 residues. CDR1 and CDR2 from the germline V gene are SEHNR and FQNEAQ (reference sequence). CDR3 residues: CASSPPSGVSAGELFL. The DNA for the CDR3 is TGTGCCAGCAGCCCCCCTAGCGGAGTCTCGGCCGGGGAGCTGTTTCTT.

Worth noting for this clonotype: The junction and the germline gene differ at one end; a read error may be behind it. The CDR3: CASSLEGDTEELFF. For the CDR3, the DNA is TGTGCCAGCAGCTTAGAGGGGGACACCGAGGAGCTGTTTTTT. The genes are TRBV11-1 and TRBJ2-2; tentative D call: TRBD1 (6 bases). Per germline, CDR1 SGHAT and CDR2 FQDESV (reference sequence). The CDR3 consists of 14 residues.

The chain has TRBV7-8 and TRBJ2-7; D possibly corresponds to TRBD1 (5 bases). Between the trimmed V and J ends, which lost 2 bases and 5 bases, there was a span of 19 bases. The germline V gene encodes CDR1 SGHVS and CDR2 FQNEAQ. This CDR3 is built from 16 residues. In nucleotides, the CDR3 is TGTGCCAGCAGCTTACGGACCCAGACAGTGTCCCACGAGCAGTACTTC. Amino acids: CASSLRTQTVSHEQYF.

The gene calls are TRBV29-1 and TRBJ2-1; weak D call: TRBD1 (6 bases). V lost 7 bases and J 13 bases, leaving 26 bases between the germline ends. Per germline, CDR1 SQVTM and CDR2 ANQGSEA. The CDR3 is 14 residues long. The CDR3: CSGLPGQGVDGQFF. The DNA for the CDR3 is TGCAGCGGATTGCCGGGACAAGGGGTGGATGGACAGTTCTTC.

Concerning this clonotype itself: This CDR3 fails to terminate in the conserved phenylalanine or tryptophan, so it likely reflects a read error. This chain uses TRBV5-1 with TRBJ2-1; tentative D call: TRBD2 (5 bases). The germline V and J ends were trimmed by 1 base and 7 bases, with 12 bases remaining between them. Germline lookup yields CDR1 SGHRS and CDR2 YFSETQ. This CDR3 has 14 residues. CDR3 in DNA: TGCGCCAGCAGCTTGTCGGCGGGCAAGAATGAGCAGTTCCTT. This encodes CASSLSAGKNEQFL.

Worth noting for this clonotype: A junction boundary mismatches the germline segment, possibly from a read error. The V call is TRBV19, the J call TRBJ1-4, with TRBD1 as a possible D gene (5 bases). Germline CDR1 and CDR2: LNHDA and SQIVND (reference sequence). The CDR3 consists of 13 residues. CDR3 coding DNA: TGTGCCAGTAGTATCCAGGGAGGTGAAAAACCGTTTTTT. This gives the protein CASSIQGGEKPFF.